Listed below are T cell receptor beta chains from one sample, sequenced in a study of blood T cell repertoires in COVID-19. Assay: immunoSEQ multiplex PCR; the TCRdb copy retains only in-frame clones and omits some. Of tens of thousands of clones in the sample, roughly 90% are singletons; the top ten hold approximately 15%. The sample comprised peripheral blood. The receptors come from a man older than 75 in a cohort sampled during active COVID-19. CDR3s include the opening cysteine and the closing phenylalanine or tryptophan. D genes are given only for firm matches. Clone size is stated in some rows and not others, as once, few, many or a class when expanded.

V gene	clone size	D gene	J gene	CDR3 DNA	CDR3 protein
TRBV21-1	NA	NA	TRBJ2-2	TGTGCCTATCGGAAGGAGCCCGCGAACACCGGGGAGCTGTTTTTT	CAYRKEPANTGELFF
TRBV6-4	once	NA	TRBJ1-5	TGTGCCAGCAGTGAAGGGGGCAATCAGCCCCAGCATTTT	CASSEGGNQPQHF
TRBV19	few	NA	TRBJ1-2	TGTGCCAGTAGTATCGACAGGCCGTATGGCTACACCTTC	CASSIDRPYGYTF
TRBV11-1	NA	TRBD2	TRBJ2-1	TGTGCCAGCAGCTCCGGCCGACTAGCGGGGGGACTTGAGCAGTTCTTC	CASSSGRLAGGLEQFF
TRBV2	NA	NA	TRBJ1-2	TGTGCCAGCCAAATCTTCGGGGGATCAGACTACACCTTC	CASQIFGGSDYTF
TRBV19	once	NA	TRBJ1-1	TGTGCCAGTAGTGTGCAGCGTAACACTGAAGCTTTCTTT	CASSVQRNTEAFF
TRBV28	NA	NA	TRBJ2-7	TGTGCCAGCAGTTTATCAGGCAGAGAGCAGTACTTC	CASSLSGREQYF
TRBV24-1	NA	TRBD1	TRBJ1-1	TGTGCCACCAGTGATCCACGGCCAACAGGGGTCACTGAAGCTTTCTTT	CATSDPRPTGVTEAFF
TRBV29-1	NA	NA	TRBJ2-3	TGCAGCGCTCCCACATCGACAGCTAGCACAGATACGCAGTATTTT	CSAPTSTASTDTQYF
TRBV7-8	NA	TRBD1	TRBJ1-6	TGTGCCAGCAGCTACCGAACACAGGGGACCTCCTATAATTCACCCCTCCACTTT	CASSYRTQGTSYNSPLHF
TRBV7-2	NA	TRBD2	TRBJ2-7	TGTGCCAGCAGCTCTCAAGCGGGGTCCTACGAGCAGTACTTC	CASSSQAGSYEQYF
TRBV19	few	TRBD1	TRBJ2-6	TGTGCCAGTAGTATAAGGGTCGGGACAGGGGACTCTGGGGCCAACGTCCTGACTTTC	CASSIRVGTGDSGANVLTF